This T cell receptor beta chain was captured in a study of CD8+ T cells in alopecia areata. Study-wide findings and caveats: More clonal than normal scalp was lesional scalp, particularly alopecia totalis/universalis. Whereas mice showed it more clearly, TCR sharing across patients was murkier, possibly because of HLA. Normal skin's resident alphabeta T cells are also sequenced in scalp samples.

RNA was extracted and reverse transcribed into cDNA as the sequencing template. Measured with immunoSEQ multiplex PCR; TCRdb has only the in-frame clones, and not every one. This table holds more than 90,000 clones, 55% to 70% found once. PBMCs served as the source from which CD4+ and CD8+ T cells were sorted. Regarding this clone: The antigen remains unidentified.

The CDR3 length is 14 residues. Germline V lookup: CDR1 MNHEY, CDR2 SVGAGI. V lost 6 bases to trimming and J lost 9 bases, with 15 bases between them. This clonotype was obtained from a human donor in good health. This chain joins TRBV6-5 and TRBJ1-6, with D maybe TRBD1 (5 bases). The sequencing sample was made of CD4+ T cells sorted from blood. In DNA form, the CDR3 reads TGTGCCAGCAGACCAGACAGTGCGACTTCACCCCTCCACTTT. Translating gives CASRPDSATSPLHF.